This TCR beta chain appears in the sequencing data of a study of blood T cell repertoires in COVID-19. Study-level background: From T cells, B-cell-depleted T cells, or PBMCs came the material, which was cDNA or gDNA.

Per the original methods: Nucleated cell counts were estimated from reference gene primer amplification. This table comes from immunoSEQ multiplex PCR, and its TCRdb copy is limited to in-frame clones, with some not included. V, J and clone size derive from that table, while D and trimming were established from the DNA sequence. Among more than 200,000 clones listed, about 87% were seen once. Seattle enrolled patients during active infection and tracked them longitudinally. Germline CDR1 and CDR2: SEHNR and FQNEAQ (reference sequence). The CDR3 spans 19 residues. Germline trimming cut 4 bases from V and 0 bases from J; bases unmatched to any gene: 10.

The specimen sequenced was peripheral blood. J is TRBJ1-5 and V is TRBV7-9, with 12 bases fitting TRBD1. The receptor was isolated from a man between 25 and 39 years old with COVID-19, enrolled during active disease. The chain's CDR3 is CASSCVRDRGLYSNQPQHF. CDR3 bases: TGTGCCAGCAGCTGTGTCCGGGACAGGGGGCTCTATAGCAATCAGCCCCAGCATTTT.